One sample yielded the 2 T cell receptor beta chains listed below, sequenced in a study of CD8 T cells in ankylosing spondylitis. Findings and limits, study-wide: A TCR beta motif of roughly 8 highly homologous variants seemed to mark ankylosing spondylitis blood.

TCRdb itself ran the 5' RACE reads through MiXCR, one entry per CDR3 protein. The sample has about 480,000 distinct CDR3 sequences, roughly 15% seen once; the top ten hold over 0.9%. Antigens for these TCRs are unknown. The sequenced sample consisted of blood, either unsorted or a sorted T cell fraction (not recorded which). The receptors here all came from a male donor with ankylosing spondylitis.

This clonotype was found many times. The rearrangement links TRBV7-6 to TRBJ1-1; D is uncertain. The CDR3 loop spans 13 amino acids. CDR1 and CDR2 (germline): SGHVS, FNYEAQ. Trimming took off 1 base at V and 5 bases at J, with 8 bases between the two ends. CDR3 residues: CASSLGLVTEAFF. The CDR3 region has the DNA TGTGCCAGCAGCTTAGGTTTGGTAACTGAAGCTTTCTTT.

V usage is TRBV5-1 and J usage is TRBJ1-1; D not resolved. V lost 4 bases and J 3 bases, leaving 13 bases between the germline ends. The CDR3 contains 14 residues. Germline lookup yields CDR1 SGHRS and CDR2 YFSETQ. The CDR3: CASSPATSYTEAFF. The CDR3 DNA reads as TGCGCCAGCAGCCCCGCGACAAGCTACACTGAAGCTTTCTTT.